This record looks at one T cell receptor beta chain sequence and its context. Germline V CDR1 and CDR2: MNHNS, SASEGT. V shed 2 bases and J shed 5 bases, with 9 bases lying between them. There are 13 residues in the CDR3. These data are taken from a study of blood T cell repertoires in COVID-19. For the study at large: The samples span acute and convalescent COVID-19 from the United States, Italy and Spain. PBMCs, B-cell-depleted T cells, or T cells provided the cDNA or gDNA that made up the material.

Here immunoSEQ multiplex PCR was the method, and the copy in TCRdb shows in-frame clones only, minus some. The data hold over 95,000 clones, with approximately 81% observed a single time. This receptor was obtained from a man aged 50-59 years with acute or convalescent COVID-19. This chain joins TRBV6-1 and TRBJ2-5; D call uncertain. Sequencing was carried out using peripheral blood. In DNA, the CDR3 is TGTGCCAGCAGTGAAAAGAGATCTGAGACCCAGTACTTC. Protein product: CASSEKRSETQYF.